The clone carrying this T cell receptor (beta chain) was recorded a few times. Its matching antigen is unknown. The data belong to a study of T-cell reconstitution after alpha-beta-depleted transplantation in children. Study conclusions and caveats: The origin of high day-60 TCRbeta diversity in some patients lay in surviving recipient T cells and thymic progenitors.

Germline-derived CDR1 and CDR2 are SEHNR and FQNEAQ (reference sequence). V dropped 5 bases and J dropped 3 bases, with 20 bases sitting between them. CDR3 size: 17 residues. Unique molecular identifiers were used to barcode this TCRbeta library. MiXCR was run by TCRdb on the PCR reads, yielding one entry per CDR3 protein. The sample comprises under 400,000 distinct CDR3 sequences, approximately 20% of which are singletons, and about a tenth rests with the top ten. The chain combines TRBV7-9 with TRBJ2-4, with D tentatively TRBD1 or TRBD2 (6 bases each). The receptor was derived from a male patient younger than 18 who had a stem cell transplant for acute lymphoblastic leukemia, so the T cells may come from the graft donor. The sample here was PBMCs, mostly from graft donor cells, taken 180 days after TCRalphabeta/CD19-depleted stem cell transplant. The CDR3 is CASSPGIGGGVKNIQYF. The CDR3 DNA follows: TGTGCCAGCAGCCCGGGGATAGGGGGAGGAGTCAAAAACATTCAGTACTTC.